Below, one TCR beta chain is given with its context. No antigen is known for it. This CDR3 has 16 amino acids. Trimming at V came to 1 base and at J to 2 bases, leaving 4 bases not matched to a gene. Germline assignment: CDR1 KGHSH and CDR2 LQKENI. The data stem from a study of T cell responses to AZD1222 COVID-19 vaccine. Clones were read by immunoSEQ multiplex PCR, and TCRdb kept only the in-frame ones, dropping some. The sample holds 100,000 to 150,000 clones, 65% to 90% seen once. Findings of the study overall: Researchers took repertoire samples only after the peak T cell response had come.

This chain connects TRBV18 to TRBJ2-3, with 9 bases aligning to TRBD2. Sequencing was performed on peripheral blood, taken on day 0 of AZD1222 vaccination. The source of this sequence is an adult in good health. The CDR3 DNA follows: TGTGCCAGCTCACCACTCAAGCGGGGGGTCACAGATACGCAGTATTTT. Protein sequence: CASSPLKRGVTDTQYF.